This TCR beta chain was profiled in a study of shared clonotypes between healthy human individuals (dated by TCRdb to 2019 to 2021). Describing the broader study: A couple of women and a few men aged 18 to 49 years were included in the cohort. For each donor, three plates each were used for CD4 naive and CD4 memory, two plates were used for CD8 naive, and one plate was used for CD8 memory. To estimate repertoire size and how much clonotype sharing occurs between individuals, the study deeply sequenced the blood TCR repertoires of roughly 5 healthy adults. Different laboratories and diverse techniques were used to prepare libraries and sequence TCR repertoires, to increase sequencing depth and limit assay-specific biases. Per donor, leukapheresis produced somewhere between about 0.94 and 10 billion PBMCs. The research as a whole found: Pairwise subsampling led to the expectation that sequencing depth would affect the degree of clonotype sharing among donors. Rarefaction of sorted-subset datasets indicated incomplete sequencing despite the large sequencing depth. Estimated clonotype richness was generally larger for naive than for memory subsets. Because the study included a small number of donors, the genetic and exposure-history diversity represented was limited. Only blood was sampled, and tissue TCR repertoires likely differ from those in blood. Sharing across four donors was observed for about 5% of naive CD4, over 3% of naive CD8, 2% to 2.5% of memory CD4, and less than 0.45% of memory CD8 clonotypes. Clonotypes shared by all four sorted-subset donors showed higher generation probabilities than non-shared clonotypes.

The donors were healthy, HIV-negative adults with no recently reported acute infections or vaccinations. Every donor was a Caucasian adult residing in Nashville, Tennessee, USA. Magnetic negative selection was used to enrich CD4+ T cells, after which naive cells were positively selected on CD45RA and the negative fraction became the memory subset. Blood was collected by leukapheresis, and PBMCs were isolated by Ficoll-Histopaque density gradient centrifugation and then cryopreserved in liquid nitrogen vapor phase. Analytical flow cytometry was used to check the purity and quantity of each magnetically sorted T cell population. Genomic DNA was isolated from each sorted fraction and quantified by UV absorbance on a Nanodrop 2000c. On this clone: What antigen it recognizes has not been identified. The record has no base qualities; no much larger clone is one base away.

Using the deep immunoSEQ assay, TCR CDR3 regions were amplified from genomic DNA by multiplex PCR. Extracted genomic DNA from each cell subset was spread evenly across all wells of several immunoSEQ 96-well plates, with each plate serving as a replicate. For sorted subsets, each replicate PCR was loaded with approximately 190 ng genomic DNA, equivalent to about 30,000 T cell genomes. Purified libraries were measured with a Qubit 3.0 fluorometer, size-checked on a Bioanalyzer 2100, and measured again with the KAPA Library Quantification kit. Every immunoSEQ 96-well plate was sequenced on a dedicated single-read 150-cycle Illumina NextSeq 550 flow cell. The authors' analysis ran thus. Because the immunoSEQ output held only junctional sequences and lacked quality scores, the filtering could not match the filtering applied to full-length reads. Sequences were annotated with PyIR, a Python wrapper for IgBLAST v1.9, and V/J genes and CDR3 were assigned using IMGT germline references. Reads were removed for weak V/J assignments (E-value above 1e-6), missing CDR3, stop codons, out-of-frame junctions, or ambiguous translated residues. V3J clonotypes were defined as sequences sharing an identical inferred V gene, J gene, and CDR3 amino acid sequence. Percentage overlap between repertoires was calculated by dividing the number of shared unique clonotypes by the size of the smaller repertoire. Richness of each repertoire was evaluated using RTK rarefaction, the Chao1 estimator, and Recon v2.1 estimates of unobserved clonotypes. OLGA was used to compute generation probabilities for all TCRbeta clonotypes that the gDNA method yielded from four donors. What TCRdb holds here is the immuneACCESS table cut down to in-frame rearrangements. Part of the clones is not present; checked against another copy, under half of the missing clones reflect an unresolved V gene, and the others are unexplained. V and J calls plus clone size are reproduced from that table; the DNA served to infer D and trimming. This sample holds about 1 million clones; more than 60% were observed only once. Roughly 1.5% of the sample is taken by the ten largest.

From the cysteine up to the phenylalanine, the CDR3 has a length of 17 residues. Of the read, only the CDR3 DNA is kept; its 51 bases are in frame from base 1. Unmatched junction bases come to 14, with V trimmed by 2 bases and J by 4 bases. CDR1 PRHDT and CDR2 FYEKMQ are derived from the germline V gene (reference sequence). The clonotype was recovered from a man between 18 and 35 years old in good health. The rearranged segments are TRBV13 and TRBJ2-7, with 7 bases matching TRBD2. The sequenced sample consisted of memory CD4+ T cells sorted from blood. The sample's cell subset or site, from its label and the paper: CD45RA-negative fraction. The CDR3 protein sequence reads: CASSLNWWGGEAYEQYF. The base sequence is TGTGCCAGCAGCTTAAACTGGTGGGGAGGGGAAGCTTACGAGCAGTACTTC.